This T cell receptor beta chain stems from a study of blood T cells in healthy people across ages. This CDR3 has 14 residues. After removal of 0 bases from V and 4 bases from J, the junction contained 2 bases not matched to a gene. CDR1 and CDR2 (germline): LNHNV, YYDKDF (reference sequence). Next came a second PCR, run for roughly 6 to 11 cycles, which used a sample-barcoded 5' primer along with a J-beta primer mix. TCRdb called the 5' RACE reads again in MiXCR, with one record for every CDR3 protein. The table lists fewer than 950,000 distinct CDR3 sequences, roughly 53% of them singletons. The clonotype originates from a man of 80 years or more in good health. This chain connects TRBV15 to TRBJ2-7; 8 nucleotides match TRBD2. Sequenced input: blood. The CDR3 spells CATSRDSGIYEQYF. The DNA of the CDR3 is TGTGCCACCAGCAGAGATAGCGGGATATACGAGCAGTACTTC.